This paragraph reports one T cell receptor (beta chain). No antigen is known for it. The CDR3 sequence is 14 residues long. Germline lookup yields CDR1 DFQATT and CDR2 SNEGSKA (reference sequence). V was trimmed by 1 base and J by 6 bases, leaving 14 bases between them. Each CDR3 protein gets one entry after TCRdb re-called the RT-PCR reads with MiXCR. The sample lists around 650,000 distinct CDR3 sequences, more than 15% occurring once. The sample is drawn from a study of response to subunit inactivated influenza vaccine. General study results and limits: Seasonal influenza vaccination, on each occasion, was suggested by the authors to recruit few new T cells.

J is TRBJ2-3 and V is TRBV20-1; D remains unclear. This clonotype was sampled from a man aged 50-60 years who received an inactivated influenza vaccine. Here the sequenced sample was PBMCs from blood, taken 12 days after vaccination. In DNA form, the CDR3 reads TGCAGTGCTAGAGTCGGGCTTCAGAAGGATACGCAGTATTTT. It codes for CSARVGLQKDTQYF.